Following are 13 T cell receptor beta chains from one sample sequenced in a study of blood T cell repertoires in COVID-19. Here immunoSEQ multiplex PCR was the method, and the copy in TCRdb shows in-frame clones only, minus some. The table shows approximately 270,000 clones, with around 89% occurring only once. The specimen was peripheral blood. Source of these receptors: a man aged 30 to 45 with acute or convalescent COVID-19.

J is TRBJ2-1 and V is TRBV7-2; 7 nucleotides agree with TRBD2. CDR3 length: 15 residues. Germline CDR1 is SGHTA and CDR2 is FQGNSA. With V trimmed by 4 bases and J by 8 bases, 11 bases remained unmatched. The CDR3 nucleotides read TGTGCCAGCAGCTCCCCTTACAGCGGGGTATATGAGCAGTTCTTC. This gives the protein CASSSPYSGVYEQFF.

This chain uses TRBV7-6 with TRBJ1-1; 9 bases agree with TRBD1. Germline V lookup: CDR1 SGHVS, CDR2 FNYEAQ. J was trimmed by 4 bases and V by 1 base; bases with no gene match: 4. There are 15 residues in the CDR3. This CDR3 reads CASSLGDREGTEAFF. The DNA for the CDR3 is TGTGCCAGCAGCTTAGGGGACAGGGAGGGCACTGAAGCTTTCTTT.

This sequence joins TRBV5-4 and TRBJ2-1; weak D call: TRBD1 (6 bases). V was cut by 4 bases and J by 0 bases, with 11 bases left in between. The CDR3 has 15 residues. Germline V gene data show CDR1 as SGHNT and CDR2 as YYREEE (reference sequence). The CDR3 loop reads CASSLGTRSYNEQFF. The CDR3 DNA reads TGTGCCAGCAGCCTAGGGACACGCTCCTACAATGAGCAGTTCTTC.

The chain recombines TRBV28 with TRBJ1-2; D is uncertain. CDR1 MDHEN and CDR2 SYDVKM come from the germline V gene. The CDR3 length is 14 residues. V lost 2 bases to trimming and J lost 7 bases, with 14 bases between them. The DNA of the CDR3 is TGTGCCAGCAGTTTAGGACCCACCCGGGGTGGCTACACCTTC. This sequence encodes CASSLGPTRGGYTF.

The chain carries TRBV7-2 and TRBJ2-3; D remains ambiguous. Deletions cut 3 bases from V and 4 bases from J, with 14 bases between. From germline, CDR1 is SGHTA and CDR2 FQGNSA. There are 15 residues in the CDR3. The CDR3 loop reads CASSFSRLRADTQYF. The CDR3 DNA is TGTGCCAGCAGCTTTTCGAGGTTACGGGCAGATACGCAGTATTTT. Drawing the rest from reference TRBV7-2 and TRBJ2-3, the complete variable domain is GAGVSQSPSNKVTEKGKDVELRCDPISGHTALYWYRQSLGQGLEFLIYFQGNSAPDKSGLPSDRFSAERTGGSVSTLTIQRTQQEDSAVYLCASSFSRLRADTQYFGPGTRLTVL.

The chain couples TRBV24-1 to TRBJ1-5, with 9 bases matching TRBD1. The V gene end was trimmed by 3 bases and the J gene end by 3 bases; junction bases not matched to a gene: 8. The germline gives CDR1 KGHDR, CDR2 SFDVKD. This CDR3 contains 17 residues. The CDR3: CATSDTGTGRFNQPQHF. The CDR3 DNA reads TGTGCCACCAGTGATACCGGGACAGGGAGATTCAATCAGCCCCAGCATTTT.

The V call is TRBV6-5, the J call TRBJ2-5; 9 nucleotides align to TRBD1. The CDR3 is 14 residues long. V lost 6 bases to trimming and J lost 4 bases; unmatched junction nucleotides: 6. The germline CDR1 and CDR2 sequences are MNHEY and SVGAGI. In nucleotides, the CDR3 is TGTGCCAGCAGCCTCACAGGGGGCCCAGAGACCCAGTACTTC. It encodes CASSLTGGPETQYF.

A single count supports this clone. The chain uses TRBV6-5 and TRBJ1-6, with TRBD1 matching 7 bases. V gave up 2 bases and J gave up 8 bases; unmatched junction bases: 0. From germline, CDR1 is MNHEY and CDR2 SVGAGI. The CDR3 spans 13 residues. CDR3 protein: CASSYTGDSPLHF. The CDR3 DNA is TGTGCCAGCAGTTACACAGGGGATTCACCCCTCCACTTT.

The rearrangement uses TRBV12-3 or TRBV12-4 and TRBJ2-3; D is uncertain. V lost 6 bases and J 9 bases, leaving 16 bases between the germline ends. The CDR3 is 13 amino acids. The DNA for the CDR3 is TGTGCCAGCAGCCTAGTGCATCTTTTGACGCAGTATTTT. Its protein product is CASSLVHLLTQYF.

This chain uses TRBV5-4 with TRBJ1-6, with D tentatively TRBD1 (6 bases). The CDR3 is 14 amino acids. Per germline, CDR1 SGHNT and CDR2 YYREEE (reference sequence). V lost 0 bases and J lost 13, with 14 bases in between. CDR3 sequence reads: CASSLGTEYFPLHF. The CDR3 DNA reads TGTGCCAGCAGCTTGGGGACAGAGTATTTCCCCCTCCACTTT.

The chain employs TRBV19 and TRBJ2-2, with D tentatively TRBD1 (6 bases). The ends were cut back, 4 bases at V and 3 bases at J, with 9 bases in the middle. Germline CDR1 LNHDA, CDR2 SQIVND (reference sequence). CDR3 length equals 14 residues. The CDR3 DNA follows: TGTGCCAGTAGTACCTACAGGGACACCGGGGAGCTGTTTTTT. As protein: CASSTYRDTGELFF.

The V gene is TRBV6-6, the J gene TRBJ1-1, with D maybe TRBD1 (6 bases). The germline V gene has CDR1 MNHNY and CDR2 SVGAGI (reference sequence). The CDR3 is 15 amino acids. The V end lost 2 bases, the J end lost 6 bases, and 16 bases lay between the germline ends. CDR3 in amino acids: CASSYQIRGGSEAFF. For the CDR3, the DNA is TGTGCCAGCAGTTACCAGATCAGGGGTGGGTCTGAAGCTTTCTTT.

The V and J genes are TRBV21-1 and TRBJ1-6; the D call in the table, TRBD1, was not verified against the DNA. TRBV21-1 is a listed pseudogene. There are 18 residues in the CDR3. CDR3 in amino acids: CASPLEFDRPKSNSPLHF. The CDR3 coding sequence is TGTGCCAGCCCGCTGGAGTTCGACAGGCCGAAATCTAATTCACCCCTCCACTTT.